Listed here are 12 T cell receptor beta chains from one sample, sequenced in a study of blood T cell repertoires in COVID-19. Some clones are missing from TCRdb's copy, which holds only in-frame ones; the method was immunoSEQ multiplex PCR. This table has approximately 200,000 clones, 70% to 90% appearing once. The specimen was peripheral blood. The receptors come from a human donor with active or convalescent COVID-19. The donor label of this sample is uncertain.

The chain uses TRBV11-2 and TRBJ1-4, with a weak D call TRBD1 (5 bases). V dropped 4 bases and J dropped 7 bases, with 10 bases sitting between them. The CDR3 spans 13 residues. The germline CDR1 and CDR2 sequences are SGHAT and FQNNGV. Here the CDR3 reads CASSWRGGEKLFF. In nucleotides, the CDR3 is TGTGCCAGCAGCTGGAGGGGCGGTGAAAAACTGTTTTTT.

This chain joins TRBV7-9 and TRBJ2-1; TRBD2 matches 7 bases. This CDR3 region has 19 residues. J lost 4 bases, V lost 1 base, and 16 bases had no gene match. The germline gives CDR1 SEHNR, CDR2 FQNEAQ (reference sequence). CDR3 loop: CASSLGTGGGPRIYNEQFF. The CDR3 nucleotides read TGTGCCAGCAGCTTAGGGACCGGGGGAGGGCCGAGGATTTACAATGAGCAGTTCTTC.

This clone was seen only once. The CDR3 protein is CASTGQGRNQPQHF. CDR3 nucleotides: TGTGCCAGCACCGGACAGGGACGGAATCAGCCCCAGCATTTT. This chain joins TRBV6-6 and TRBJ1-5; 8 bases match TRBD1. CDR3 size: 14 residues. Germline values: CDR1 MNHNY, CDR2 SVGAGI (reference sequence). Germline trimming cut 7 bases from V and 4 bases from J; bases unmatched to any gene: 6.

The chain is built from TRBV18 and TRBJ1-5, with 7 bases identical to TRBD1. Trimming cost V 3 bases and J 4 bases; bases outside gene matches: 6. CDR1 and CDR2 from the germline V gene are KGHSH and LQKENI. This CDR3 contains 15 residues. In DNA, the CDR3 is TGTGCCAGCTCACCTACACAGGGGAAAAATCAGCCCCAGCATTTT. It translates to CASSPTQGKNQPQHF. Filled out from reference TRBV18 and TRBJ1-5, the complete variable domain reads NAGVMQNPRHLVRRRGQEARLRCSPMKGHSHVYWYRQLPEEGLKFMVYLQKENIIDESGMPKERFSAEFPKEGPSILRIQQVVRGDSAAYFCASSPTQGKNQPQHFGDGTRLSIL.

This chain connects TRBV5-4 to TRBJ2-3, with 7 bases aligning to TRBD2. CDR3 length: 17 amino acids. Germline V lookup: CDR1 SGHNT, CDR2 YYREEE (reference sequence). J lost 0 bases, V lost 3 bases, and 10 bases had no gene match. This CDR3 is CASSSASSGRSTDTQYF. The CDR3 nucleotides are TGTGCCAGCAGCTCCGCCTCTAGCGGTCGAAGCACAGATACGCAGTATTTT. Complete variable domain (other parts from reference TRBV5-4 and TRBJ2-3): ETGVTQSPTHLIKTRGQQVTLRCSSQSGHNTVSWYQQALGQGPQFIFQYYREEENGRGNFPPRFSGLQFPNYSSELNVNALELDDSALYLCASSSASSGRSTDTQYFGPGTRLTVL.

The chain has TRBV19 and TRBJ2-3; D not resolved. The CDR3 covers 11 residues. Looked up from germline, CDR1 is LNHDA and CDR2 is SQIVND (reference sequence). The ends were cut back, 5 bases at V and 4 bases at J, with 4 bases in the middle. CDR3 nucleotides: TGTGCCAGTAGTTCGTCAGATACGCAGTATTTT. Translating it yields CASSSSDTQYF.

The V gene is TRBV5-1, the J gene TRBJ2-3, with 15 bases matching TRBD2. The germline CDR1 and CDR2 sequences are SGHRS and YFSETQ. There are 15 residues in the CDR3. The trim removed 7 bases at V and 7 bases at J, leaving 7 bases unmatched. CDR3 nucleotide sequence: TGCGCCAGCCACGGACTAGCGGGAGGGCCGAATACGCAGTATTTT. Protein: CASHGLAGGPNTQYF.

The CDR3 DNA reads as TGTGCCAGCGGAGACCATAGCATTCAGTACTTC. Translated, it gives CASGDHSIQYF. The chain couples TRBV6-6 to TRBJ2-4; D is undetermined. The CDR3 spans 11 residues. The V and J ends lost 8 bases and 9 bases respectively, with 11 bases between them. Germline V gene data show CDR1 as MNHNY and CDR2 as SVGAGI (reference sequence).

The rearrangement uses TRBV4-2 and TRBJ2-2; no firm D call. The CDR3 extends over 14 amino acids. Germline V gives CDR1 LGHNA, CDR2 YNFKEQ. V was clipped by 4 bases and J by 4 bases, with 10 bases between them. In DNA form, the CDR3 reads TGTGCCAGCAGCCGAGACCTGGCCACCGGGGAGCTGTTTTTT. This translates into CASSRDLATGELFF.

The genes are TRBV18 and TRBJ2-3, with TRBD1 matching 7 bases. Germline-derived CDR1 and CDR2 are KGHSH and LQKENI. This CDR3 has 14 amino acids. V gave up 3 bases and J gave up 3 bases; unmatched junction bases: 3. The CDR3 spells CASSPDRRTDTQYF. The CDR3 coding sequence is TGTGCCAGCTCACCGGACAGGAGAACAGATACGCAGTATTTT.

The genes are TRBV6-1 and TRBJ1-4; D not resolved. V lost 3 bases and J lost 11, with 10 bases in between. Germline V gene data show CDR1 as MNHNS and CDR2 as SASEGT. The CDR3 is 12 amino acids. CDR3 sequence (DNA): TGTGCCAGCAGTGATGAGGCGGGGAAACTGTTTTTT. As protein: CASSDEAGKLFF.

This clone was seen a single time. This chain links TRBV21-1 with TRBJ2-6; TRBD1 is the table's D call and was not checked against the DNA. TRBV21-1 is termed a pseudogene. The CDR3 is 18 residues long. The CDR3 sequence is CASSKEVDSHSGANVLTF. DNA of the CDR3: TGTGCCAGCAGCAAAGAGGTGGACAGCCACTCTGGGGCCAACGTCCTGACTTTC.